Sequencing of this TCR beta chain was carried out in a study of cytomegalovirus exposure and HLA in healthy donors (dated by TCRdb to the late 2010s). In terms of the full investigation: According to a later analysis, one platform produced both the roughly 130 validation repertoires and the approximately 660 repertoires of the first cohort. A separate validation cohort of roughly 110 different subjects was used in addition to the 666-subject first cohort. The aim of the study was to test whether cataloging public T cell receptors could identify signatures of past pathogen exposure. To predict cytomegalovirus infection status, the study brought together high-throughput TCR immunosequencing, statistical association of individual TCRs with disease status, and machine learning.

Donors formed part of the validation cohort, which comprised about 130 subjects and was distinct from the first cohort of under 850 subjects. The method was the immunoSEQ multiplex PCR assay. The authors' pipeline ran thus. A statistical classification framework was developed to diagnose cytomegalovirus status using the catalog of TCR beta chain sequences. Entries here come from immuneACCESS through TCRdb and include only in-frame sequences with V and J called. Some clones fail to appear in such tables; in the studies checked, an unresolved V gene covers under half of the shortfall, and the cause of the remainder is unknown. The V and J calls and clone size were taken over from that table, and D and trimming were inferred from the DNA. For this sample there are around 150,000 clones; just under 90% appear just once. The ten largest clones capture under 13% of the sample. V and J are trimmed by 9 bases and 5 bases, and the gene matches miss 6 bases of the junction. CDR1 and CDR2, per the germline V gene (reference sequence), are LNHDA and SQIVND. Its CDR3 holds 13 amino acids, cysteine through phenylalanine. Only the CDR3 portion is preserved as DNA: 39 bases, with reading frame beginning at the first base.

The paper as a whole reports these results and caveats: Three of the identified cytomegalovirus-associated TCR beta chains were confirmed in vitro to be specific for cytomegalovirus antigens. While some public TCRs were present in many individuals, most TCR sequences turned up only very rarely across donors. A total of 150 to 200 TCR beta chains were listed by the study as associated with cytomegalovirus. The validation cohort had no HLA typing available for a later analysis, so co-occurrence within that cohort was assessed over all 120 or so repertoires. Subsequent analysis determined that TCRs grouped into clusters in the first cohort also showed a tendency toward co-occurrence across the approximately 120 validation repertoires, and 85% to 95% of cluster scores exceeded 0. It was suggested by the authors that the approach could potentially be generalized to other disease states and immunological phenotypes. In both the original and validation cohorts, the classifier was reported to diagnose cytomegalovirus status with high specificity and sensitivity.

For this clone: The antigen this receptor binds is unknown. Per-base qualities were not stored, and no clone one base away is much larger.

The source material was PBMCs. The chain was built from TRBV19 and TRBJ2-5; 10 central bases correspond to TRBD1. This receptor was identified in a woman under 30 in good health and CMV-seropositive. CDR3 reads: CASRQGAHETQYF. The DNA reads TGTGCCAGCAGACAGGGGGCGCACGAGACCCAGTACTTC.